Listed below are T cell receptor beta chains from one sample, sequenced in a study of cytomegalovirus exposure and HLA in healthy donors. The table came from immunoSEQ multiplex PCR; TCRdb's copy has only in-frame clones and leaves some out. This table holds about 140,000 clones, around 75% found once. Sequencing was carried out using PBMCs. These receptors all stem from a young man in good health and CMV-seronegative. Both conserved end residues are part of each CDR3. D genes are given only for firm matches. For some rows the clone size is stated as once, few or many, or as a class when expanded; others skip it.

J | size | V | D | CDR3 | DNA
TRBJ1-5 | . | TRBV28 | . | CASSLGQGFDQPQHF | TGTGCCAGCAGTTTAGGTCAGGGCTTCGATCAGCCCCAGCATTTT
TRBJ1-1 | . | TRBV20-1 | . | CSAPGNTEAFF | TGCAGTGCACCGGGGAATACTGAGGCTTTCTTT
TRBJ2-7 | few | TRBV5-6 | . | CASSLVRVQDEQYF | TGTGCCAGCAGCTTGGTCAGGGTACAGGACGAGCAGTACTTC
TRBJ2-1 | few | TRBV10-3 | . | CAISRGNEQFF | TGTGCCATCAGTCGGGGCAATGAGCAGTTCTTC
TRBJ2-2 | . | TRBV6-5 | . | CASRSVVTGELFF | TGTGCCAGCAGGTCGGTCGTCACCGGGGAGCTGTTTTTT
TRBJ2-1 | . | TRBV7-9 | TRBD1 | CASSSPPVNRGANEQFF | TGTGCCAGCAGCTCCCCCCCCGTCAACAGGGGGGCCAATGAGCAGTTCTTC
TRBJ2-7 | . | TRBV5-1 | . | CASSSQGYEQYF | TGCGCCAGCAGCTCACAGGGCTACGAGCAGTACTTC
TRBJ2-2 | . | TRBV6-1 | . | CASRSHTGELFF | TGTGCCAGCAGGTCTCACACCGGGGAGCTGTTTTTT
TRBJ1-1 | once | TRBV13 | TRBD1 | CASSDRGLGTEAFF | TGTGCCAGCAGCGACAGGGGGCTCGGCACTGAAGCTTTCTTT
TRBJ2-7 | . | TRBV6-5 | . | CASSYKGTGNYEQYF | TGTGCCAGCAGTTACAAGGGCACAGGGAACTACGAGCAGTACTTC
TRBJ2-7 | . | TRBV6-1 | TRBD1 | CASRGGQGISIEQYF | TGTGCCAGCAGGGGGGGACAGGGGATAAGTATCGAGCAGTACTTC
TRBJ1-1 | . | TRBV7-9 | . | CASSLAVIVNTEAFF | TGTGCCAGCAGCTTAGCGGTCATAGTGAACACTGAAGCTTTCTTT
TRBJ2-3 | . | TRBV19 | . | CASTTSGGTDTQYF | TGTGCCAGTACTACCTCGGGGGGCACAGATACGCAGTATTTT
TRBJ2-5 | . | TRBV7-9 | TRBD1 | CASGTVQETQYF | TGTGCCAGCGGGACAGTTCAAGAGACCCAGTACTTC
TRBJ2-1 | few | TRBV4-2 | TRBD2 | CASSQDIAGSYNEQFF | TGTGCCAGCAGCCAAGATATAGCGGGATCCTACAATGAGCAGTTCTTC
TRBJ2-7 | . | TRBV6-1 | . | CASRGRGYEQYF | TGTGCCAGCCGAGGGAGAGGCTACGAGCAGTACTTC
TRBJ1-2 | . | TRBV5-1 | TRBD1 | CASSRQGPEYGYTF | TGCGCCAGCAGCCGACAGGGCCCCGAGTATGGCTACACCTTC
TRBJ1-5 | . | TRBV11-2 | . | CASSLDWGGNQPQHF | TGTGCCAGCAGCTTAGACTGGGGAGGTAATCAGCCCCAGCATTTT
TRBJ2-4 | once | TRBV5-1 | TRBD1 | CASTSGQGANSQYF | TGCGCCAGCACCTCGGGTCAGGGGGCCAACAGTCAGTACTTC
TRBJ2-3 | . | TRBV5-4 | TRBD2 | CASNAALAGGKDTQYF | TGTGCCAGCAACGCCGCTCTAGCGGGGGGCAAAGATACGCAGTATTTT
TRBJ1-2 | . | TRBV19 | . | CASTPGRGDYGYTF | TGTGCCAGTACCCCGGGGAGGGGAGACTATGGCTACACCTTC
TRBJ2-2 | few | TRBV7-6 | TRBD1 | CASSPRTGMAGELFF | TGTGCCAGCAGCCCGAGGACAGGGATGGCCGGGGAGCTGTTTTTT
TRBJ2-3 | . | TRBV28 | TRBD2 | CASTTQASGPDTQYF | TGTGCCAGCACCACCCAGGCTAGCGGCCCAGATACGCAGTATTTT
TRBJ2-2 | . | TRBV14 | . | CASSRIVGGAGELFF | TGTGCCAGCAGCCGCATTGTGGGCGGGGCCGGGGAGCTGTTTTTT
TRBJ1-6 | . | TRBV25-1 | TRBD1 | CASRGTASDNSPLHF | TGTGCCAGCAGGGGGACAGCATCAGATAATTCACCCCTCCACTTT
TRBJ1-2 | . | TRBV28 | . | CASSLPPFRGGRGYTF | TGTGCCAGCAGTCTCCCCCCGTTTAGGGGGGGGCGTGGCTACACCTTC
TRBJ2-3 | once | TRBV21-1 | . | CASGRNGSGVDGTDTQYF | TGTGCCAGCGGGCGTAACGGGAGCGGGGTCGATGGCACAGATACGCAGTATTTT
TRBJ2-5 | . | TRBV5-4 | TRBD2 | CASSLSGTSGGVSQYF | TGTGCCAGCAGCTTATCCGGGACTAGCGGGGGGGTATCCCAGTACTTC
TRBJ1-1 | . | TRBV5-1 | TRBD1 | CASSPDRGGTEAFF | TGCGCCAGCAGCCCGGACAGGGGGGGTACTGAAGCTTTCTTT
TRBJ2-7 | . | TRBV4-2 | . | CASSQDLEGEQYF | TGTGCCAGCAGCCAAGATCTAGAGGGCGAGCAGTACTTC
TRBJ2-7 | . | TRBV5-6 | TRBD1 | CASAGQGGYEQYF | TGTGCCAGCGCGGGACAGGGAGGCTACGAGCAGTACTTC
TRBJ1-3 | . | TRBV9 | TRBD1 | CASSKGTGNSGNTIYF | TGTGCCAGCAGCAAAGGGACAGGGAACTCTGGAAACACCATATATTTT
TRBJ2-4 | . | TRBV2 | TRBD1 | CASSPTGFLDIQYF | TGTGCCAGCAGCCCGACAGGGTTCTTGGACATTCAGTACTTC
TRBJ2-7 | . | TRBV13 | TRBD2 | CASSSRLAGGYEQYF | TGTGCCAGCAGCTCGCGACTAGCGGGGGGCTACGAGCAGTACTTC
TRBJ2-3 | . | TRBV2 | TRBD2 | CASTTTSGGADTQYF | TGTGCCAGCACGACGACTAGCGGGGGGGCAGATACGCAGTATTTT
TRBJ2-3 | . | TRBV18 | TRBD2 | CASSSRGSGSTDTQYF | TGTGCCAGCTCATCCCGGGGTAGCGGGAGTACAGATACGCAGTATTTT
TRBJ1-1 | . | TRBV5-1 | . | CASSLAGGGEGAEAFF | TGCGCCAGCAGCTTGGCCGGGGGAGGCGAAGGGGCTGAAGCTTTCTTT
TRBJ1-3 | . | TRBV7-9 | TRBD1 | CASSSRGSPGNTIYF | TGTGCCAGCAGCTCCAGGGGGAGTCCTGGAAACACCATATATTTT
TRBJ2-7 | few | TRBV5-1 | . | CASSRYRATIYEQYF | TGCGCCAGCAGCAGATACAGGGCTACGATCTACGAGCAGTACTTC
TRBJ2-7 | . | TRBV27 | TRBD1 | CASTKGGTGVSREQYF | TGTGCCAGCACTAAAGGAGGGACAGGGGTTTCTCGCGAGCAGTACTTC
TRBJ1-1 | . | TRBV28 | . | CASSSGLGTEAFF | TGTGCCAGCAGCTCAGGGTTAGGAACTGAAGCTTTCTTT
TRBJ2-1 | few | TRBV9 | TRBD2 | CASSVLAGSYNEQFF | TGTGCCAGCAGCGTGCTAGCGGGATCGTACAATGAGCAGTTCTTC
TRBJ2-2 | . | TRBV5-4 | . | CASSRGTANTGELFF | TGTGCCAGCAGCCGCGGGACAGCTAACACCGGGGAGCTGTTTTTT
TRBJ2-5 | . | TRBV4-1 | . | CASSQDLETQYF | TGCGCCAGCAGCCAAGACTTAGAGACCCAGTACTTC
TRBJ2-1 | . | TRBV6-6 | TRBD1 | CASSYSLTGDNEQFF | TGTGCCAGCAGTTACTCGCTGACAGGGGACAATGAGCAGTTCTTC
TRBJ2-7 | . | TRBV5-4 | TRBD1 | CASSPGRQGDSEQYF | TGTGCCAGCAGCCCAGGACGGCAGGGGGACAGCGAGCAGTACTTC
TRBJ1-3 | . | TRBV28 | . | CASSSPGSGNTIYF | TGTGCCAGCAGTTCCCCGGGCTCTGGAAACACCATATATTTT
TRBJ1-2 | . | TRBV20-1 | . | CSAPGAAGYTF | TGCAGTGCTCCAGGGGCGGCGGGCTACACCTTC
TRBJ1-3 | . | TRBV4-1 | TRBD1 | CASSLPGQGANTIYF | TGCGCCAGCAGCCTCCCGGGACAGGGGGCCAACACCATATATTTT
TRBJ2-7 | . | TRBV15 | . | CATSRVPRDTGLGEQYF | TGTGCCACCAGCAGAGTACCCCGGGACACAGGTCTGGGGGAGCAGTACTTC
TRBJ2-3 | . | TRBV28 | TRBD2 | CASSSSGRGTDTQYF | TGTGCCAGCAGTTCTAGCGGGAGAGGGACAGATACGCAGTATTTT
TRBJ2-1 | . | TRBV19 | TRBD2 | CASSRGGPDNEQFF | TGTGCCAGTAGTCGGGGGGGACCGGACAATGAGCAGTTCTTC
TRBJ2-2 | . | TRBV19 | TRBD1 | CASRPAGTGNTGELFF | TGTGCCAGTAGACCTGCCGGGACAGGGAACACCGGGGAGCTGTTTTTT
TRBJ2-7 | . | TRBV5-1 | . | CASSLSQSYEQYF | TGCGCCAGCAGCTTGTCGCAGTCTTACGAGCAGTACTTC
TRBJ2-1 | . | TRBV6-5 | TRBD2 | CASTSGGTGYNEQFF | TGTGCCAGCACTAGCGGGGGCACGGGCTACAATGAGCAGTTCTTC
TRBJ2-7 | . | TRBV29-1 | . | CSVALRGSSYEQYF | TGCAGCGTGGCCCTCAGGGGCAGCTCCTACGAGCAGTACTTC
TRBJ1-5 | . | TRBV28 | . | CASSAGPGWIDQPQHF | TGTGCCAGCAGTGCTGGTCCAGGGTGGATCGATCAGCCCCAGCATTTT
TRBJ2-2 | few | TRBV5-1 | . | CASSSGANTGELFF | TGCGCCAGCAGCTCGGGGGCGAACACCGGGGAGCTGTTTTTT
TRBJ2-5 | . | TRBV4-1 | TRBD2 | CASSPGVAGGGETQYF | TGCGCCAGCAGCCCGGGCGTAGCGGGAGGGGGGGAGACCCAGTACTTC